These T cell receptor beta chains were read from a single sample in a study of T-cell memory formation after mild COVID-19. TCRdb reprocessed the 5' RACE reads via MiXCR and lists one record per CDR3 protein. This table holds hundreds of thousands of distinct CDR3 sequences, 20% found once. The specimen was PBMCs or a T cell subset sorted from them (not recorded which). Receptors were obtained from an adult woman who had mild COVID-19 (a few samples of this study predate the infection). Cell type and time point are not known. Each CDR3 is given with its conserved first and last residue. The D gene is left open where the match is weak. The size entry is marked missing in some rows and otherwise reads once, few, many or a size class.

v_gene	j_gene	abundance	d_gene	CDR3aa	CDR3nt
TRBV29-1	TRBJ2-6	-	-	CSVIAYRGGRANVLTF	TGCAGCGTGATTGCCTACAGGGGAGGGAGGGCCAACGTCCTGACTTTC
TRBV15	TRBJ2-1	-	TRBD2	CATSARTSGINEQFF	TGTGCCACCAGCGCCAGGACTAGCGGGATCAATGAGCAGTTCTTC
TRBV7-2	TRBJ1-1	-	-	CASSLVVGANTEAFF	TGTGCCAGCAGCTTAGTGGTGGGGGCGAACACTGAAGCTTTCTTT
TRBV4-2	TRBJ2-7	few	-	CASSPKGAGPYEQYF	TGTGCCAGCAGCCCCAAAGGCGCGGGACCCTACGAGCAGTACTTC
TRBV5-1	TRBJ2-1	many	-	CASSDQGPYNEQFF	TGCGCCAGCTCGGACCAGGGTCCGTACAATGAGCAGTTCTTC
TRBV19	TRBJ1-1	-	-	CASSQFADTEAFF	TGTGCCAGTAGTCAATTCGCGGACACTGAAGCTTTCTTT
TRBV20-1	TRBJ2-3	-	-	CSARGPWRGLEDTQYF	TGCAGTGCTAGAGGCCCGTGGAGGGGGCTTGAAGATACGCAGTATTTT
TRBV3-1	TRBJ2-4	few	TRBD1	CASSQDGGQNIQYF	TGTGCCAGCAGCCAAGATGGGGGACAGAACATTCAGTACTTC
TRBV28	TRBJ2-7	few	-	CAIVDRTVSYEQYF	TGTGCCATCGTCGACCGGACCGTTTCCTACGAGCAGTACTTC
TRBV7-9	TRBJ2-3	-	-	CALKPMGQEKTDTQYF	TGTGCCCTCAAACCAATGGGGCAGGAAAAAACAGATACGCAGTATTTT
TRBV11-2	TRBJ2-1	-	-	CASTRSPEGSAYNEQFF	TGTGCCAGCACTCGATCCCCCGAGGGCAGTGCCTACAATGAGCAGTTCTTC
TRBV7-2	TRBJ2-7	few	-	CASSFQQGRISYEQYF	TGTGCCAGCAGCTTCCAACAGGGACGGATCTCCTACGAGCAGTACTTC
TRBV9	TRBJ1-1	few	-	CASSTGPGMNTEAFF	TGTGCCAGCAGCACCGGTCCGGGAATGAACACTGAAGCTTTCTTT
TRBV5-1	TRBJ2-3	-	-	CASSLGFSTDTQYF	TGCGCCAGCAGCTTGGGCTTTAGCACAGATACGCAGTATTTT
TRBV4-1	TRBJ1-4	few	TRBD1	CASSQGTGGDPNEKLFF	TGCGCCAGCAGCCAAGGGACAGGGGGGGATCCTAATGAAAAACTGTTTTTT
TRBV4-3	TRBJ1-1	few	-	CASSPGSREGTEAFF	TGCGCCAGCAGCCCAGGGAGTCGAGAAGGCACTGAAGCTTTCTTT
TRBV12-3/TRBV12-4	TRBJ2-7	-	TRBD1	CASRADRGAYEQYF	TGTGCCAGCAGGGCAGACAGGGGCGCCTACGAGCAGTACTTC
TRBV15	TRBJ1-1	-	TRBD1	CATSRESGGLDTEAFF	TGTGCCACCAGCAGAGAATCAGGGGGTCTTGACACTGAAGCTTTCTTT
TRBV3-1	TRBJ2-7	few	-	CASSQGGGGEQYF	TGTGCCAGCAGCCAAGGTGGAGGGGGCGAGCAGTACTTC
TRBV7-2	TRBJ2-1	few	TRBD1	CASRDRAFTYNEQFF	TGTGCCAGCCGAGACAGGGCCTTTACCTACAATGAGCAGTTCTTC
TRBV2	TRBJ2-3	-	-	CASSEGTGTQYF	TGTGCCAGCAGTGAGGGCACAGGGACGCAGTATTTT
TRBV4-1	TRBJ2-5	-	-	CASSQGQVKKGLQETQYF	TGCGCCAGCAGCCAAGGGCAGGTAAAGAAGGGGCTCCAAGAGACCCAGTACTTC
TRBV24-1	TRBJ1-2	-	-	CATSDLGQAGGYTF	TGTGCCACCAGTGATTTAGGCCAGGCTGGTGGCTACACCTTC
TRBV6-5	TRBJ2-1	-	TRBD1	CASSYSSGTGIHEQFF	TGTGCCAGCAGTTACTCCTCCGGGACAGGGATCCATGAGCAGTTCTTC
TRBV11-2	TRBJ1-2	few	-	CASSSGLGPNYGYTF	TGTGCCAGCAGCTCCGGTTTAGGGCCTAACTATGGCTACACCTTC
TRBV7-4	TRBJ2-4	-	-	CASSFAQLAKNIQYF	TGTGCCAGCAGCTTTGCCCAGTTAGCCAAAAACATTCAGTACTTC
TRBV7-7	TRBJ2-3	-	-	CASSSGSTSTDTQYF	TGTGCCAGCAGCTCCGGGTCTACTAGCACAGATACGCAGTATTTT
TRBV6-5	TRBJ1-2	-	-	CASIVTGTSFTF	TGTGCCAGCATCGTTACCGGGACCTCATTCACCTTC
TRBV5-4	TRBJ2-2	few	-	CASSLTRGYTGELFF	TGTGCCAGCAGCTTGACCAGGGGTTACACCGGGGAGCTGTTTTTT
TRBV6-1	TRBJ2-3	-	TRBD2	CASSFLAGSTDTQYF	TGTGCCAGCAGCTTTCTAGCGGGGAGCACAGATACGCAGTATTTT
TRBV19	TRBJ2-5	few	-	CASSILIQETQYF	TGTGCCAGTAGTATTTTGATCCAAGAGACCCAGTACTTC
TRBV24-1	TRBJ1-2	few	-	CATSYSGSGYTF	TGTGCCACCAGTTATTCGGGGAGTGGCTACACCTTC
TRBV11-2	TRBJ1-2	-	TRBD1	CASSVVTGRVLYGYTF	TGTGCCAGCAGCGTAGTGACAGGGCGAGTGTTGTATGGCTACACCTTC
TRBV7-2	TRBJ2-3	-	-	CASSREGGRLTDTQYF	TGTGCCAGCAGCCGAGAGGGGGGGCGCTTAACAGATACGCAGTATTTT
TRBV4-3	TRBJ2-4	-	-	CASSQELTVRSGKNIQYF	TGCGCCAGCAGCCAAGAGTTGACAGTGCGATCTGGCAAAAACATTCAGTACTTC
TRBV7-8	TRBJ2-5	-	-	CASSHRILERGKETQYF	TGTGCCAGCAGCCACCGAATACTAGAAAGGGGGAAAGAGACCCAGTACTTC
TRBV12-3/TRBV12-4	TRBJ1-1	few	-	CASSLAAGMNTEAFF	TGTGCCAGCAGTTTAGCGGCAGGAATGAACACTGAAGCTTTCTTT
TRBV7-2	TRBJ2-3	-	-	CASSLLPGVPDTQYF	TGTGCCAGCAGCTTATTGCCGGGAGTGCCAGATACGCAGTATTTT
TRBV30	TRBJ1-2	-	-	CAWSRKDLLGYGYTF	TGTGCCTGGAGTCGAAAGGACCTCCTTGGCTATGGCTACACCTTC
TRBV9	TRBJ2-3	-	TRBD2	CASSPLAGGIDTQYF	TGTGCCAGCAGCCCGTTAGCGGGGGGAATAGATACGCAGTATTTT